The rows below give T cell receptor beta chains drawn from one sample of a study of CD8 T cells in Susac syndrome. TCRdb reprocessed the immunoSEQ multiplex PCR reads with MiXCR, giving one entry per CDR3 protein. The data contain about 190,000 distinct CDR3 sequences, roughly 94% of them singletons. The material sequenced was CD8+ T cells from PBMCs. The source of these receptors is a human donor with Susac syndrome. Both conserved end residues are part of each CDR3. D genes are given only for firm matches. For some rows the clone size is stated as once, few or many, or as a class when expanded; others skip it.

TRBD1 TRBJ1-6 NA TRBV20-1 CSASGTGSTYNSPLHF TGCAGTGCTAGTGGGACAGGGAGCACCTATAATTCACCCCTCCACTTT
TRBD1 TRBJ2-1 NA TRBV7-9 CASKHRGYNEQFF TGTGCCAGCAAGCACAGGGGATACAATGAGCAGTTCTTC
NA TRBJ1-2 NA TRBV21-1 CATHLQGSYGYTF TGTGCCACCCACCTACAGGGGTCCTATGGCTACACCTTC
NA TRBJ2-1 NA TRBV11-2 CASSIRTYNEQFF TGTGCCAGCAGCATTAGGACCTACAATGAGCAGTTCTTC
NA TRBJ2-7 once TRBV28 CASRLTGAYEQYF TGTGCCAGCAGATTAACCGGTGCCTACGAGCAGTACTTC
NA TRBJ1-5 NA TRBV12-3/TRBV12-4 CASSLDGTINQPQHF TGTGCCAGCAGTTTAGACGGTACAATCAATCAGCCCCAGCATTTT
TRBD2 TRBJ2-7 NA TRBV5-1 CASSLWGGSSYEQYF TGCGCCAGCAGCTTGTGGGGGGGTAGCTCCTACGAGCAGTACTTC
TRBD1 TRBJ1-4 NA TRBV15 CATRGTGGREKLFF TGTGCCACCAGGGGGACAGGGGGCAGGGAAAAACTGTTTTTT
NA TRBJ2-1 NA TRBV21-1 CASSNRKSGTTCNEQFF TGTGCCAGCAGCAATCGCAAATCCGGGACCACGTGCAATGAGCAGTTCTTC
TRBD2 TRBJ2-1 NA TRBV27 CASSTGTSAYNEQFF TGTGCCAGCAGCACCGGGACTAGCGCCTACAATGAGCAGTTCTTC
NA TRBJ1-2 NA TRBV7-9 CASSLVNSYGYTF TGTGCCAGCAGCTTAGTTAACAGCTATGGCTACACCTTC
TRBD1 TRBJ1-1 NA TRBV27 CASSWDSRTEAFF TGTGCCAGCAGTTGGGACAGTAGAACTGAAGCTTTCTTT
NA TRBJ2-1 NA TRBV14 CASSQGEGTVSNEQFF TGTGCCAGCAGCCAAGGGGAGGGGACAGTGTCCAATGAGCAGTTCTTC
TRBD2 TRBJ2-4 NA TRBV28 CSITGGSKNIQYF TGTTCCATTACGGGGGGATCCAAAAACATTCAGTACTTC
NA TRBJ2-7 NA TRBV2 CASTAGAGTVYEQYF TGTGCCAGCACCGCGGGGGCCGGGACAGTCTACGAGCAGTACTTC
NA TRBJ2-1 NA TRBV29-1 CSVEGVAQGYNEQFF TGCAGCGTTGAGGGTGTTGCGCAAGGGTACAATGAGCAGTTCTTC
TRBD1 TRBJ1-1 NA TRBV12-3/TRBV12-4 CASTPGQGSGTEAFF TGTGCCAGCACCCCGGGACAGGGTTCTGGCACTGAAGCTTTCTTT
TRBD1 TRBJ2-1 NA TRBV7-9 CASSPTDRVLPNEQFF TGTGCCAGCAGCCCTACAGACAGGGTACTTCCCAATGAGCAGTTCTTC
NA TRBJ2-5 NA TRBV10-3 CAISEDREVVETQYF TGTGCCATCAGTGAGGACAGGGAGGTTGTGGAGACCCAGTACTTC
NA TRBJ2-7 NA TRBV5-6 CASSLLQGNEQYF TGTGCCAGCAGCTTACTACAGGGTAACGAGCAGTACTTC
TRBD1 TRBJ1-2 NA TRBV10-2 CASSPNPPGQLPSYGYTF TGCGCCAGCAGTCCAAACCCTCCGGGACAGCTCCCGTCCTATGGCTACACCTTC
NA TRBJ2-7 NA TRBV12-3/TRBV12-4 CASSLFSGSGEQYF TGTGCCAGCAGCCTCTTTTCTGGTAGCGGCGAGCAGTACTTC
NA TRBJ2-7 NA TRBV13 CASSFSNFHEQYF TGTGCCAGCAGCTTTTCCAACTTCCACGAGCAGTACTTC
NA TRBJ2-5 NA TRBV9 CASSVEGTAQETQYF TGTGCCAGCAGCGTAGAAGGGACTGCCCAAGAGACCCAGTACTTC
TRBD2 TRBJ2-5 NA TRBV9 CASSVYHSGSGETQYF TGTGCCAGCAGCGTCTATCATAGCGGGAGTGGAGAGACCCAGTACTTC
NA TRBJ2-5 NA TRBV4-1 CASSQVIRSETQYF TGCGCCAGCAGCCAAGTAATCCGTTCAGAGACCCAGTACTTC
TRBD2 TRBJ2-1 NA TRBV29-1 CSVPGTSFYNEQFF TGCAGCGTTCCCGGGACTAGTTTCTACAATGAGCAGTTCTTC
TRBD2 TRBJ2-2 NA TRBV6-2/TRBV6-3 CASSSLAGGALTGELFF TGTGCCAGCAGTTCCCTAGCGGGAGGCGCTCTAACCGGGGAGCTGTTTTTT
NA TRBJ2-3 NA TRBV30 CAWSEDVTDTQYF TGTGCCTGGAGTGAGGACGTAACAGATACGCAGTATTTT
TRBD2 TRBJ2-7 once TRBV9 CASSVGGGFYEQYF TGTGCCAGCAGCGTAGGGGGGGGATTCTACGAGCAGTACTTC
TRBD2 TRBJ2-2 NA TRBV6-2/TRBV6-3 CASRLAGGTGELFF TGTGCCAGCAGACTAGCGGGGGGTACCGGGGAGCTGTTTTTT
NA TRBJ2-1 NA TRBV3-1 CASSQEEGNEQFF TGTGCCAGCAGCCAAGAGGAAGGGAATGAGCAGTTCTTC
TRBD1 TRBJ1-2 NA TRBV24-1 CATNKQGAHGYTF TGTGCCACCAATAAGCAGGGGGCTCATGGCTACACCTTC
NA TRBJ2-6 NA TRBV15 CATSRDGIQVGANVLTF TGTGCCACCAGCAGAGATGGGATCCAGGTTGGGGCCAACGTCCTGACTTTC
NA TRBJ2-7 NA TRBV9 CASSVGPGQGVSYEQYF NA
TRBD1 TRBJ2-5 few TRBV5-4 CASSPQGVRETQYF TGTGCCAGCAGCCCCCAGGGGGTCCGCGAGACCCAGTACTTC
NA TRBJ1-4 NA TRBV27 CASSLQANEKLFF TGTGCCAGCAGTTTGCAGGCAAATGAAAAACTGTTTTTT
TRBD2 TRBJ2-3 NA TRBV28 CASRPSGSSGSDTQYF TGTGCCAGCAGGCCTAGCGGGAGTTCTGGTTCGGATACGCAGTATTTT
NA TRBJ1-1 once TRBV12-3/TRBV12-4 CASSPLLGVNTEAFF TGTGCCAGCAGTCCCCTCCTAGGGGTGAACACTGAAGCTTTCTTT
NA TRBJ2-3 NA TRBV12-3/TRBV12-4 CASSLGISTDTQYF TGTGCCAGCAGTTTGGGAATTAGCACAGATACGCAGTATTTT
TRBD2 TRBJ2-5 NA TRBV7-8 CASSFHLAGGFMETQYF TGTGCCAGCAGCTTCCATTTAGCGGGAGGGTTTATGGAGACCCAGTACTTC